This entry lists 5 T cell receptor beta chains sequenced from one sample in a study of CD8 T cells in Susac syndrome. Reverse transcription of roughly 0.5 to 1 ug RNA was carried out with random hexamers. From the immunoSEQ multiplex PCR reads, TCRdb called clonotypes with MiXCR, one entry per CDR3 protein. The repertoire holds 300,000 or so distinct CDR3 sequences, with roughly nine tenths as singletons. Sequenced: CD4+ T cells from PBMCs. These receptors all come from a human donor with multiple sclerosis.

The V and J genes are TRBV19 and TRBJ2-1; 9 bases align to TRBD2. The CDR3 contains 16 residues. Germline CDR1 LNHDA, CDR2 SQIVND (reference sequence). V gave up 2 bases and J gave up 2 bases; unmatched junction bases: 4. CDR3 DNA sequence: TGTGCCAGTAGTATATATGCGGGGGGGACCTACAATGAGCAGTTCTTC. Translating it yields CASSIYAGGTYNEQFF.

This chain joins TRBV20-1 and TRBJ1-4, with no clear D. Germline assignment: CDR1 DFQATT and CDR2 SNEGSKA (reference sequence). Trimming shortened V by 6 bases and J by 8 bases, and 19 bases separated the two germline ends. The CDR3 runs 14 residues. The CDR3 region is CSASSGIVQEKLFF. Written as DNA, the CDR3 is TGCAGTGCATCTTCCGGGATCGTTCAAGAAAAACTGTTTTTT.

The chain couples TRBV11-3 to TRBJ2-1, with 9 bases aligning to TRBD2. The CDR3 spans 20 residues. With 5 bases clipped from V and 1 base from J, the junction kept 18 bases outside the gene matches. Germline V gives CDR1 SGHNT, CDR2 YENEEA. CDR3 loop: CASSPSGGSGGSRSYNEQFF. The DNA for the CDR3 is TGTGCCAGCAGCCCATCCGGTGGCAGCGGGGGGTCCAGATCCTACAATGAGCAGTTCTTC.

The chain uses TRBV4-1 and TRBJ2-7; TRBD1 matches at 10 bases. Germline V lookup: CDR1 MGHRA, CDR2 YSYEKL. The CDR3 is made up of 17 amino acids. The V gene end was trimmed by 1 base and the J gene end by 4 bases; junction bases not matched to a gene: 10. The chain's CDR3 is CASSQGSGGDRGYEQYF. Written as DNA, the CDR3 is TGCGCCAGCAGCCAAGGATCAGGGGGGGACAGGGGATACGAGCAGTACTTC.

This clonotype has just a few counts. The rearrangement links TRBV6-6 to TRBJ2-7, with 9 bases lining up with TRBD1. J was trimmed by 3 bases and V by 8 bases; bases with no gene match: 8. This CDR3 spans 14 amino acids. The germline V gene encodes CDR1 MNHNY and CDR2 SVGAGI (reference sequence). This CDR3 reads CASGISDRGYEQYF. Here the CDR3 DNA reads TGTGCCAGCGGAATTTCGGACAGGGGCTACGAGCAGTACTTC.